Sequencing of this TCR beta chain was carried out in a study of blood T cells in healthy people across ages (dated by TCRdb to between 2015 and 2017). For the wider study: In model experiments, template switching captured about one uniquely barcoded TCR beta cDNA molecule for every two T cells. To avoid experimental bias, donors of different ages were randomly spread across the sequencing lanes. The study analyzed two additional independent replicas of 1 million unique cDNA reads from the same blood draw for two donors, one aged 18 to 29 and one aged 80 or older. Donors were grouped into four age groups: young (average roughly 16 years), middle-aged (39), aged (around 56) and long-lived (82). The study measured age-related changes in TCR beta repertoire diversity using deep sequencing normalized with unique cDNA molecular identifiers. General study outcomes and caveats: The percentage of naive T cells measured by flow cytometry correlated strongly with observed TCR beta diversity. Estimates of total diversity based on one million sequenced T cells were considered lower bounds and underestimates. Compared with the aged group, the long-lived group had more naive CD4+ T cells, fewer expanded clones and increased TCR diversity, suggesting age selection. As age increased, observed TCR beta diversity per million T cells dropped in a roughly linear way, and a significant reduction was already evident by age approximately 40. The CMV infection status of donors was not known, potentially confounding age-related changes in expanded clonotypes. Because profiling used bulk unsorted PBMCs, naive and antigen-experienced compartments could not be compared conclusively.

This clonotype was found many times. Its antigen has not been determined. Nothing much larger sits one base from this clone, and base qualities are not available. Counted from cysteine to phenylalanine, this CDR3 has 13 amino acids. Only CDR3 DNA is held: 39 bases, read in frame from base 1. At the junction V is shortened by 3 bases and J by 6 bases, with 9 bases in between. CDR1 SGHTA and CDR2 FQGNSA were looked up in the germline V gene. Libraries were made using 5' RACE. TCRdb names Illumina HiSeq 2500 as the instrument used. A second roughly 7 to 11 cycle PCR used a sample-barcoded 5' primer and a J-beta primer mix. A template-switch 5' adaptor carrying 12 random nucleotides introduced a unique molecular identifier onto each TCR beta cDNA molecule. Each sample yielded at least 3 million CDR3-containing paired-end reads. All of the RNA was converted into first-strand cDNA using the Mint cDNA synthesis kit, with a TRBC-specific oligonucleotide serving as the primer. All cDNA was treated with uracil-DNA glycosylase and then went through a first 18-cycle PCR with the universal primers M1SS and BC2_uni_R. The paper's processing steps were these. For normalization, 1 million high-quality reads, each with a distinct molecular identifier, were randomly selected from each sample. Instead of being binned into consensus sequences, reads that shared molecular identifiers were thrown out. CDR3 identification, clonotype clustering and error correction used MiTCR with a Q25 quality threshold and the strictest error-elimination algorithm. A nonparametric unseen species model using Euler transformation provided a lower-bound estimate of total TCR beta diversity. TCRdb passed the public sequencing reads through fastp at Q25 and MiXCR, retaining productive beta sequences. Each record represents a unique CDR3 protein, reported with the most common genes and DNA among its rows. The V and J calls reflect TCRdb's pipeline rather than the authors' work. Here the sample has roughly 680,000 distinct CDR3 sequences; under 25% occur a single time. The ten top clones hold roughly 3.4% of the sample.

The donors were roughly 39 Caucasian individuals from Russia, aged roughly 6 to 100 years, who were systemically healthy. Each donor gave approximately 9.4 milliliters of peripheral blood, drawn into EDTA-treated Vacutainer tubes. Ficoll-Paque density-gradient centrifugation was used to isolate PBMCs, with at least 7 million per sample. Trizol reagent was used to extract total RNA from the PBMCs, yielding at least 5 micrograms per sample. Naive CD45RAhigh/CD27high T cell percentages were measured by flow cytometry on a PBMC aliquot from every donor. The TCR sequence derives from a man between 65 and 85 years old in good health. The chain is made from TRBV7-2 and TRBJ2-1, with TRBD1 tentatively as D gene (6 bases match). What was sequenced was blood. The nucleotide sequence reads as follows: TGTGCCAGCAGCTTGGACAGTTTCAATGAGCAGTTCTTC. Translated, this is CASSLDSFNEQFF. Where the CDR3 stops, the reference TRBV7-2 and TRBJ2-1 genes take over; the full variable domain is GAGVSQSPSNKVTEKGKDVELRCDPISGHTALYWYRQSLGQGLEFLIYFQGNSAPDKSGLPSDRFSAERTGGSVSTLTIQRTQQEDSAVYLCASSLDSFNEQFFGPGTRLTVL.